The entry below gives a single TCR beta chain sequence along with its context. The antigen is undetermined. PCR employed 60 Vbeta and 13 Jbeta primers. Data came from immunoSEQ multiplex PCR; TCRdb stores just in-frame clones and leaves some out. In the table there are approximately 150,000 clones, about 82% of which are singletons. This specimen comes from a study of cytomegalovirus exposure and HLA in healthy donors. The CDR3 length is 19 residues. Trimming removed 3 bases from V and 2 bases from J; junction bases left unmatched: 8. The germline V gene has CDR1 ENHRY and CDR2 SYGVKD. These donors counted as nominally healthy when sampled, but unrecorded immune exposures were likely. Notes on the study in general: Earlier analysis yielded a pattern in which most TCR beta V segments were productive about 90% or about 30% of the time. The Asian-associated ancestry cluster reportedly had fewer N-insertions than the approximately 690-donor mean in a later analysis.

This sequence was found in a male donor in good health and CMV-seronegative. Material for sequencing was PBMCs. The rearrangement links TRBV10-3 to TRBJ2-1; 15 bases match TRBD2. CDR3 nucleotides: TGTGCCATCAGTGATGGGACTAGCGGGAGGCCATCGGCCTACAATGAGCAGTTCTTC. Its translation is CAISDGTSGRPSAYNEQFF.